In its sample, the clone carrying this T cell receptor beta chain was seen a few times. The data are from a study of blood T cell repertoires in COVID-19. Only in-frame clones appear in the TCRdb table, and some are missing; sequencing was by immunoSEQ multiplex PCR. Counted here are roughly 100,000 clones, approximately 86% occurring once; the ten biggest clones make up over 2.5%. The source of this sequence is a man aged 45 to 65 with active or convalescent COVID-19. Input material: peripheral blood.

The CDR3 here is CSVEDWDIDGGYTF. Written as DNA, the CDR3 is TGCAGCGTTGAAGATTGGGACATCGACGGTGGCTACACCTTC. The genes are TRBV29-1 and TRBJ1-2, with D possibly being TRBD1 (6 bases). The germline CDR1 and CDR2 sequences are SQVTM and ANQGSEA. The CDR3 contains 14 residues. V lost 0 bases, J lost 7 bases, and 15 bases lay in between.